This entry features one T cell receptor beta chain sequence. Its antigen is unknown. The data originate from a study of vaccination effects on CD4 cells after COVID-19. Study details: It was a median of 72 days after the second dose that post-vaccine samples were obtained.

Method: immunoSEQ multiplex PCR; TCRdb's copy keeps in-frame clones and lacks some. Among about 72,000 clones listed, around 81% were seen once. Before sequencing, viral peptide pools were used by the ViraFEST assay to expand antigen-specific CD4+ T cells. CD4+ T cells were isolated after around ten days of culture. Of the BNT162b2 and mRNA-1273 vaccines, participants received two doses of one or the other. In the vaccine recipients, nucleocapsid antibodies were negative and there was no prior SARS-CoV-2 infection. Peptides at approximately 10 ug/ml and IL-2 at 9.5 to 10 IU/ml were added to roughly 2 million PBMC per well. Half the medium was swapped for IL-2 medium on days 3 and 7. Trimming cost V 7 bases and J 7 bases; bases outside gene matches: 3. Germline V gene sequence: CDR1 LNHDA, CDR2 SQIVND (reference sequence). The CDR3 is 13 amino acids.

The genes are TRBV19 and TRBJ1-4, with 10 nucleotides matching TRBD1. Sequencing was performed on CD4+ T cells from PBMCs cultured with HCoV-229E spike peptides, taken after COVID-19 vaccination. This receptor was obtained from a human donor who received a COVID-19 vaccine. The CDR3 loop reads CASIRTGGEKLFF. The CDR3 DNA sequence: TGTGCCAGTATCCGGACAGGGGGTGAAAAACTGTTTTTT.